This T cell receptor beta chain was retrieved from a study of cytomegalovirus exposure and HLA in healthy donors (dated by TCRdb to 2015 to 2018). Some background on the complete study: An earlier analysis of roughly 610 of the donors reported 276 Gb of sequence data and roughly 120 million unique TCR beta sequences obtained from about 180 million T cells. Approximately 300 gigabases of sequencing data and around 85 million unique TCR sequences made up an early release that covered several hundred HLA-typed donors. The genetic ancestry cluster associated with self-reported Caucasian donors included 70% to 85% of the approximately 400 genotyped donors. The study aimed to test whether signatures of past pathogen exposure could be identified by cataloging public T cell receptors. The T cell repertoires of around 730 subjects were profiled by immunosequencing and related to cytomegalovirus serostatus. A separate validation cohort of approximately 130 different subjects was used in addition to the 666-subject first cohort. High-throughput TCR immunosequencing, statistical association of individual TCRs with disease status, and machine learning were combined to predict cytomegalovirus infection status. In a later analysis, previously published TCR beta repertoires from several hundred donors were re-analyzed and high-resolution HLA genotyping was added so that TCR occurrence patterns could be studied. Rather than drawing on any new phenotypic data, the later analysis identified candidate immune exposures from TCR beta sequences and the way those sequences occurred across donors. To decide whether each TCR beta V gene segment behaved as functional or pseudogenic, an earlier analysis of 587 of the donors relied on high-throughput TCR beta sequencing. Donor age, sex, ethnicity and CMV serostatus were compiled alongside the repertoire data. Genome-wide SNP genotypes for about 65% of the roughly 670 donors were used in a later genetic analysis, which treated that subset as a discovery cohort. All discovery cohort repertoires had been generated on a single sequencing platform. Class I and class II HLA loci were covered by the typing at four-digit resolution. The number of donors typed differed by locus, with roughly 629-640 for A, B, C, DRB1 and DQB1, more than 500 for DQA1, over 600 for DPA1, and 450 to 480 for DPB1. About five DR-DQ haplotypes were treated as single units for association and clustering because of strong linkage in the cohort. On average, roughly 240,000 unique TCR beta nucleotide sequences were sequenced per donor among 398 genotyped donors of the cohort, with roughly 19% of those sequences being non-productive.

As for this clone: Its antigen is not yet known. Within one base of it there is no much larger clone, and no base qualities were kept.

The cohort consisted of 650 to 700 healthy bone marrow donors. Cohort members were all nominally healthy when sampled, although unrecorded immune exposures were likely present. The donor tested CMV seronegative and was one of the 352 seronegative cohort members. A peripheral blood sample was collected from each donor, and TCR beta sequencing was performed on peripheral blood mononuclear cells. The Qiagen DNeasy Blood Extraction Kit was used to extract genomic DNA from the blood cell samples. Study-level results and caveats: Compared with the approximately 720-donor mean, donors in an Asian-associated ancestry cluster had fewer N-insertions in productive TCRs, according to a later genetic analysis. Presence/absence analyses assumed roughly uniform sequencing depth across donors, an assumption that may not hold. A later analysis found that TCR association rates varied across HLA loci, with DRB1 alleles showing the most associated TCRs and HLA-C alleles the fewest. In an earlier analysis of 500 to 650 of the donors, most TCR beta V segments appeared in productive rearrangements about 87% or about 30% of the time, broadly matching IMGT annotations. Roughly 15 rarely observed V segments, including chromosome 9 orphons, were excluded from the earlier analysis of several hundred of the donors because counts were too low. CMV serostatus was the only immune exposure information available for the cohort. Linkage disequilibrium might explain the correlated functional status among segregating V segments, but an unknown experimental factor could not be ruled out. The classifier was reported to diagnose cytomegalovirus status with high specificity and sensitivity in both the original and validation cohorts. A further reported finding was that TCR beta sequences accurately predicted the HLA-A and HLA-B alleles for most subjects in the first cohort. Specific HLA alleles were associated with 16,951 TCR beta sequences at a false discovery rate of 0.05 in a later analysis. Three of the identified cytomegalovirus-associated TCR beta chains were confirmed in vitro to be specific for cytomegalovirus antigens. This cohort had only TCR beta chains sequenced, and the lack of alpha or paired-chain data limited which features could be detected. When HLA alleles, especially DR and DQ, strongly co-occurred, TCR associations were difficult to assign to individual alleles. Several of the top co-occurrence clusters appeared to be linked to parvovirus B19, influenza, CMV and Epstein-Barr virus, according to a later analysis. A later analysis found that HLA-associated TCR beta chains were more clonally expanded and had lower generation probabilities than equally common non-associated chains. A later analysis found that most CMV-associated TCR beta chains appeared HLA-restricted, with HLA associations seemingly driven largely by CMV exposure. Most TCR sequences were seen in very few donors, while some public TCRs were found in many individuals. A cluster of highly shared sequence variants was judged likely to be a technical artifact of the sequencing pipeline. The study gave a list of under 200 TCR beta chains associated with cytomegalovirus. Some IMGT-functional V segments, including TRBV6-2 and TRBV6-3, could not be told apart with the 87-base-pair reads, so those segments were excluded. HLA typing was unavailable for some donors at each locus, so association tests used only the typed subset. The authors suggested that the approach could potentially be extended to other disease states and immunological phenotypes. A later genetic analysis associated a missense DCLRE1C variant with V-gene and J-gene trimming of TCR beta chains, and an independent cohort replicated the association.

From the cysteine up to the phenylalanine, the CDR3 has a length of 14 residues. Of all the DNA, just the CDR3 is kept, 42 bases in frame from base 1. Cut back by 2 bases and 7 bases, the V and J ends lie 16 bases apart. According to the germline V gene, CDR1 reads SGDLS and CDR2 reads YYNGEE. Library prep was done by the immunoSEQ multiplex PCR assay. The multiplex PCR relied on a mix of 60 forward primers for TCR Vbeta segments and 13 reverse primers for TCR Jbeta segments. The CDR3 region of rearranged TCR beta genes was amplified from genomic DNA by a multiplex PCR assay. On the Illumina HiSeq System, the amplified TCR beta libraries were sequenced as 87-base-pair reads. As for how the authors treated the data: A later analysis counted approximately 76 million unique TCR beta chains across the 550 to 750 repertoires, and roughly 11 million of these chains were shared by at least two donors. Raw reads were error-corrected and collapsed into unique sequences by a nearest-neighbor algorithm in which closely related sequences were merged to remove PCR and sequencing errors. Alignment of CDR3 sequences to IMGT reference sequences was used to assign V, D and J gene segments. For a sequence to be retained, at least a six-nucleotide match to both a V gene segment and a J gene segment was required. A rearrangement counted as productive if the CDR3 had no stop codons and remained in frame with V and J, and every other rearrangement counted as non-productive. Following IMGT convention, CDR3 was defined as the stretch from the second conserved V-encoded cysteine to the conserved J-encoded phenylalanine. The earlier analysis of more than 450 of the donors excluded sequences that lacked an unambiguous match to a single V gene segment. In an earlier analysis of approximately 550 of the donors, V segments were called functional above 56.7% productive rearrangements and were called segregating when the between-donor standard deviation exceeded 5%. To diagnose cytomegalovirus status from the catalog of TCR beta chain sequences, a statistical classification framework was built. In a later analysis, TCR nucleotide sequences were compared against IMGT/GENE-DB human TR gene sequences so that V and J genes could be assigned. The TCRdist pipeline was used in a later analysis to assign CDR3 sequences and most-parsimonious VDJ recombination scenarios. In a later analysis, each TCR beta chain was defined by its CDR3 amino acid sequence together with its V-gene family, and reads without a unique V-gene family were excluded. To address suspected cross-contamination and a sequencing artifact, a later analysis removed a few hundred highly shared, low-generation-probability nucleotide sequences. In a later analysis, a clonal expansion index was calculated for each public chain from normalized within-repertoire ranks of inferred template counts. In a later analysis, generation probabilities were computed using a VDJ recombination model fitted to out-of-frame rearrangements, and the results were checked against IGoR. In a later analysis, hypergeometric tests were used to score TCR-TCR, TCR-HLA and TCR-CMV co-occurrence, with a repertoire-size bias correction applied to TCR pairs. In a later analysis, false discovery rates were estimated by permuting HLA or CMV assignments 20 times. A later analysis grouped co-occurring TCRs with DBSCAN, adding TCRdist sequence similarity when clustering within HLA-allele-positive subsets. Repertoires with fewer than 30,000 or more than 120,000 public chains, plus five repertoires with anomalous nucleotide sharing, were excluded from co-occurrence clustering. The source is immuneACCESS, and TCRdb retained only in-frame sequences with V and J called. Part of the clones is not carried over; for the studies checked, unresolved V genes explain less than half of this, and the remainder is unexplained. V, J and clone size are taken as reported in that table, and D and trimming were inferred from the DNA itself. The sample records some 98,000 clones, roughly 77% of which are singletons. Roughly 1.4% of the sample comes from the top ten.

The sequence is built from TRBV9 and TRBJ2-7; a weak D assignment points to TRBD2 (7 bases agree). The sequenced sample was PBMCs. This clonotype originated in a man aged 40-55 years in good health and CMV-seronegative. At the DNA level, the sequence is TGTGCCAGCAGCGTGACGGGGGGCGCTGGGGAGCAGTACTTC. Translated, this gives CASSVTGGAGEQYF.